Listed below are T cell receptor beta chains from one sample, sequenced in a study of CD8+CD57+ T cells in acquired aplastic anemia. TCRdb used MiXCR to reprocess the reads, holding one entry per CDR3 protein. The table shows approximately 160,000 distinct CDR3 sequences, with around 43% occurring only once. Input material: sorted CD4+, CD8+, or CD8+CD57+ T cells (not recorded which) from PBMCs. The receptor source for this set is a human donor with aplastic anemia. Both conserved end residues are part of each CDR3. The D gene is left open where the match is weak. Clone size is shown for a subset of rows, as once, few, many or a class of expanded clone.

D	V	J	size	DNA	CDR3
NA	TRBV20-1	TRBJ2-3	many	TGCAGTGCTACGTCGTCAGCGGGTGGATGGGATACGCAGTATTTT	CSATSSAGGWDTQYF
NA	TRBV9	TRBJ1-1	NA	TGCGCCAGCAGCTTGTGGGTCAGAGCTATGAACACTGAAGCTTTCTTT	CASSLWVRAMNTEAFF
TRBD1	TRBV5-6	TRBJ2-1	NA	TGTGCCAGCAGCCTTGGACAGGGAGGATTCAATATCTACAATGAGCAGTTCTTC	CASSLGQGGFNIYNEQFF
TRBD2	TRBV24-1	TRBJ2-3	few	TGTGCCACCAGTGATAGACTAGCGGGAAGCACAGATACGCAGTATTTT	CATSDRLAGSTDTQYF
TRBD1	TRBV9	TRBJ1-2	NA	TGTGCCAGCAGCGCAGAGGGACAGAACTATGGCTACACCTTC	CASSAEGQNYGYTF
TRBD2	TRBV5-4	TRBJ2-7	many	TGTGCCAGCAGCCCCGCCGGGGGGAGGTACGAGCAGTACTTC	CASSPAGGRYEQYF
TRBD1	TRBV10-3	TRBJ1-3	once	TGTGCCATCAGACCTCGACAGGGGGCGGAAAACACCATATATTTT	CAIRPRQGAENTIYF
NA	TRBV7-9	TRBJ1-4	many	TGTGCCAGCAGCCCTCGACCGCCTAATGAAAAACTGTTTTTT	CASSPRPPNEKLFF
NA	TRBV15	TRBJ1-2	many	TGTGCCGCCAGCCGCGCTTCGGGGGGTAGGAACTATGGCTACACCTTC	CAASRASGGRNYGYTF
TRBD1	TRBV6-1	TRBJ1-2	many	TGTGCCAGCAGCCGGACAGGGGGAAGCTATGGCTACACCTTC	CASSRTGGSYGYTF
TRBD2	TRBV19	TRBJ2-3	many	TGTGCCAGTAGTAGCTCCCTAGCGGGGAGCGCAGATACGCAGTATTTT	CASSSSLAGSADTQYF
TRBD1	TRBV29-1	TRBJ1-2	NA	TGCAGCGTGGGGACAGGGATCTATGGCTACACCTTC	CSVGTGIYGYTF
TRBD1	TRBV6-1	TRBJ1-2	few	TGTGCCAGTTCCCAAGGACAGGCGAACTATGGCTACACCTTC	CASSQGQANYGYTF
NA	TRBV18	TRBJ1-5	few	TGTGCCAGCTCACCCACTCCGGTCTCGCCCCAGCATTTT	CASSPTPVSPQHF
TRBD1	TRBV5-8	TRBJ2-7	few	TGTGCCAGCAGCCTCACGACAGGGTCCGGGTACGAGCAGTACTTC	CASSLTTGSGYEQYF
NA	TRBV20-1	TRBJ1-2	many	TGCAGTGCCCCCGCCAGGGCACAATCTAACTATGGCTACACCTTC	CSAPARAQSNYGYTF
NA	TRBV20-1	TRBJ2-7	many	TGCAGTGTCCTCCCGGGGGATTCCTACGAGCAGTACTTC	CSVLPGDSYEQYF
NA	TRBV15	TRBJ2-7	NA	TGTGCCACCAGCAGAGATTTTGGCAGTAGCTACGAGCAGTACTTC	CATSRDFGSSYEQYF
NA	TRBV19	TRBJ1-3	NA	TGTGCCAGTAGTTACGGTCGGGGGAACACCATATATTTT	CASSYGRGNTIYF
NA	TRBV5-4	TRBJ2-2	NA	TGTGCCAGCAGCTTGGATCCACGGAGTACCGGGGAGCTGTTTTTT	CASSLDPRSTGELFF
NA	TRBV12-3/TRBV12-4	TRBJ1-6	NA	TGTGCCAGCAGTTCTGTCCTCGGGCTGGCGACATCCTATAATTCACCCCTCCACTTT	CASSSVLGLATSYNSPLHF
NA	TRBV10-1	TRBJ1-2	few	TGCGCCAGCAGGGTGGGATCAGCTTATGGCTACACCTTC	CASRVGSAYGYTF
NA	TRBV6-1	TRBJ1-5	many	TGTGCCACTAAACCGGGACTTTTGACTCAGCCCCAGCATTTT	CATKPGLLTQPQHF
TRBD1	TRBV4-2	TRBJ2-7	once	TGTGCCAGCAGCAGCCGGACAGGGGCCTACGAGCAGTACTTC	CASSSRTGAYEQYF